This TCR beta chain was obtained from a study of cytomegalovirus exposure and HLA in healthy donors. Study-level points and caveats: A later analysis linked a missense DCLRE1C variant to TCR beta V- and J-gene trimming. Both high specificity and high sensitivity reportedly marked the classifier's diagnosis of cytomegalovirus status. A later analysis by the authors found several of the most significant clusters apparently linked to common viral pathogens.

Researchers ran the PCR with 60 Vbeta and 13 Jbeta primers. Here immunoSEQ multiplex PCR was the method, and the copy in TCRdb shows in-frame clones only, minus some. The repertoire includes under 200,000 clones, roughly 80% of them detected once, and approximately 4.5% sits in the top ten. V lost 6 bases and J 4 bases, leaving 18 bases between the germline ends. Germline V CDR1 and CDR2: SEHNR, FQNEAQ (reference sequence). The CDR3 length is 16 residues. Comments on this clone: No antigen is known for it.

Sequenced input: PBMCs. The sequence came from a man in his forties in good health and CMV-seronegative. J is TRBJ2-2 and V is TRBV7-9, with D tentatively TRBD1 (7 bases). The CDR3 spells CASRGGTAAGTGELFF. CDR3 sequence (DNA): TGTGCCAGCAGGGGCGGGACAGCGGCGGGCACCGGGGAGCTGTTTTTT.